This is a list of T cell receptor beta chains from one sample in a study of shared clonotypes between healthy human individuals. The data were produced by immunoSEQ multiplex PCR, yet TCRdb's version contains in-frame clones alone and is incomplete. The table has under 1,100,000 clones, around 76% seen once. The sequenced sample consisted of memory CD4+ T cells sorted from blood. The receptors come from a man between 18 and 35 years old in good health. Each CDR3 is given with its conserved first and last residue. The size field is filled for only some rows; it gives once, few, many or a size class.

clone size: -; J gene: TRBJ2-7; V gene: TRBV25-1; CDR3 protein: CASSGPGPREQYF
clone size: few; J gene: TRBJ2-7; V gene: TRBV11-2; CDR3 protein: CASSDAGGMSYEQYF
clone size: -; J gene: TRBJ1-1; V gene: TRBV11-1; CDR3 protein: CASSSALSTEAFF
clone size: -; J gene: TRBJ1-3; V gene: TRBV4-1; CDR3 protein: CASSPHETGYSGNTIYF
clone size: few; J gene: TRBJ2-2; V gene: TRBV5-1; CDR3 protein: CASSLAPFGGGNTGELFF
clone size: -; J gene: TRBJ2-5; V gene: TRBV7-2; CDR3 protein: CASSLVQGGQTQYF
clone size: -; J gene: TRBJ2-3; V gene: TRBV6-5; CDR3 protein: CASSGSGTRTQYF
clone size: -; J gene: TRBJ2-1; V gene: TRBV2; CDR3 protein: CASTSGQGINEQFF
clone size: -; J gene: TRBJ1-4; V gene: TRBV6-1; CDR3 protein: CASSTGGLGEKLFF
clone size: -; J gene: TRBJ2-5; V gene: TRBV11-2; CDR3 protein: CASSTSGLAGVLETQYF
clone size: few; J gene: TRBJ1-6; V gene: TRBV10-1; CDR3 protein: CAWSSWTYNSPLHF
clone size: -; J gene: TRBJ2-3; V gene: TRBV9; CDR3 protein: CASSVDRDTQYF
clone size: -; J gene: TRBJ2-1; V gene: TRBV7-2; CDR3 protein: CASSLGPGDEQFF
clone size: -; J gene: TRBJ1-2; V gene: TRBV19; CDR3 protein: CASRDSDYGYTF
clone size: -; J gene: TRBJ2-3; V gene: TRBV14; CDR3 protein: CASSRQGPDTQYF
clone size: -; J gene: TRBJ2-7; V gene: TRBV2; CDR3 protein: CAIVRVEQGSVHEQYF
clone size: -; J gene: TRBJ2-7; V gene: TRBV11-2; CDR3 protein: CASSILEGTANYEQYF
clone size: few; J gene: TRBJ2-3; V gene: TRBV7-9; CDR3 protein: CASSQTSGSDTQYF
clone size: once; J gene: TRBJ2-7; V gene: TRBV27; CDR3 protein: CASPKPGERSYEQYF
clone size: once; J gene: TRBJ1-6; V gene: TRBV7-8; CDR3 protein: CASSLGWQGLEYNSPLHF
clone size: once; J gene: TRBJ2-5; V gene: TRBV5-1; CDR3 protein: CASSQTGEETETQYF
clone size: -; J gene: TRBJ2-1; V gene: TRBV29-1; CDR3 protein: CSVETGASTLYNEQFF